The 19 T cell receptor beta chains reported below all come from one sample, sequenced in a study of blood T cells in healthy people across ages. Sample-barcoded 5' priming and a J-beta primer mix drove a second PCR of about 6 to 11 cycles. TCRdb analysed the 5' RACE reads with MiXCR anew, one entry per CDR3 protein. The repertoire includes 1.5 million to 2 million distinct CDR3 sequences, 30% to 35% of them detected once, and about 11% sits in the top ten. Sequencing was performed on blood. The receptors were sampled from a woman aged 25-40 years in good health.

As for this clonotype: A read error may produce the germline difference seen at one junction end. The chain has TRBV20-1 and TRBJ2-3, with D possibly TRBD2 on 6 matching bases. This CDR3 contains 16 residues. Germline V gives CDR1 DFQATT, CDR2 SNEGSKA (reference sequence). DNA for the CDR3: TGCAGTGCTAGTGTCCTAGCGCAAAGATACACAAATACGCAGTATTTT. This sequence encodes CSASVLAQRYTNTQYF.

The chain employs TRBV14 and TRBJ1-4, with a weak D call TRBD1 (5 bases). V lost 5 bases and J lost 0, with 13 bases in between. Germline-derived CDR1 and CDR2 are SGHDN and FVKESK. The CDR3 sequence is 16 residues long. CDR3 loop: CASSKGRHATNEKLFF. CDR3 in DNA: TGTGCCAGCAGCAAGGGACGGCATGCAACTAATGAAAAACTGTTTTTT. Full variable domain (rest looked up from reference TRBV14 and TRBJ1-4): EAGVTQFPSHSVIEKGQTVTLRCDPISGHDNLYWYRRVMGKEIKFLLHFVKESKQDESGMPNNRFLAERTGGTYSTLKVQPAELEDSGVYFCASSKGRHATNEKLFFGSGTQLSVL.

The genes are TRBV6-5 and TRBJ2-1; D is ambiguous. This CDR3 comprises 15 residues. V was pared by 5 bases and J by 0 bases, with 11 bases between. In germline, CDR1 is MNHEY, CDR2 SVGAGI. In nucleotides, the CDR3 is TGTGCCAGCAGTGACCGGGTGAGCTCCTACAATGAGCAGTTCTTC. Translation gives CASSDRVSSYNEQFF.

This sequence joins TRBV9 and TRBJ2-5; D gene uncertain. Per germline, CDR1 SGDLS and CDR2 YYNGEE. This CDR3 has 15 amino acids. V lost 0 bases and J 0 bases, leaving 9 bases between the germline ends. The CDR3 DNA sequence: TGTGCCAGCAGCGTAGGGCCTTCGTACCAAGAGACCCAGTACTTC. Translation gives CASSVGPSYQETQYF.

This clonotype has more than one count but fewer than ten. This rearrangement joins TRBV20-1 to TRBJ1-2, with a possible D match to TRBD1 (6 bases). The CDR3 is made up of 14 amino acids. Germline values: CDR1 DFQATT, CDR2 SNEGSKA (reference sequence). With 1 base removed from V and 6 bases from J, the gap between germline ends came to 15 bases. CDR3 loop: CSARAPGGGDGYTF. The CDR3 DNA reads TGCAGTGCTAGAGCCCCCGGGGGGGGCGATGGCTACACCTTC.

This clonotype came up many times. The chain couples TRBV29-1 to TRBJ2-3; 13 positions agree with TRBD2. With 7 bases clipped from V and 2 bases from J, the junction kept 12 bases outside the gene matches. Germline-derived CDR1 and CDR2 are SQVTM and ANQGSEA. CDR3 length equals 17 residues. The DNA of the CDR3 is TGCAGCGCCGGAGGACTAGCGGGAGATCCTTCCACAGATACGCAGTATTTT. Protein sequence: CSAGGLAGDPSTDTQYF.

The genes are TRBV2 and TRBJ1-1; tentative D call: TRBD1 (5 bases). V was clipped by 7 bases and J by 0 bases, with 9 bases between them. The CDR3 contains 13 residues. Germline CDR1 is SNHLY and CDR2 is FYNNEI. For the CDR3, the DNA is TGTGCCAGCATCATGACAGTGAACACTGAAGCTTTCTTT. It translates to CASIMTVNTEAFF.

This clonotype was found a few times. This sequence joins TRBV4-1 and TRBJ2-7, with 8 bases aligning to TRBD2. This CDR3 region has 15 residues. Germline-derived CDR1 and CDR2 are MGHRA and YSYEKL. V lost 0 bases and J lost 1; bases outside the gene matches: 2. The CDR3 DNA follows: TGCGCCAGCAGCCAAGACTCGGGGGGGTCCTACGAGCAGTACTTC. Translating gives CASSQDSGGSYEQYF.

V usage is TRBV15 and J usage is TRBJ1-1, with D perhaps matching TRBD1 (6 bases). The V and J ends lost 0 bases and 1 base respectively, with 24 bases between them. Germline CDR1 is LNHNV and CDR2 is YYDKDF (reference sequence). CDR3 length equals 20 residues. CDR3 residues: CATSRDWLVLLGHSNTEAFF. Written as DNA, the CDR3 is TGTGCCACCAGCAGAGATTGGTTAGTCCTCCTGGGACACTCGAACACTGAAGCTTTCTTT.

The chain carries TRBV20-1 and TRBJ2-2; D is ambiguous. Between the trimmed V and J ends, which lost 6 bases and 4 bases, there was a span of 12 bases. Germline values: CDR1 DFQATT, CDR2 SNEGSKA (reference sequence). The CDR3 loop spans 13 amino acids. The CDR3: CSAQRATTGELFF. The CDR3 DNA sequence: TGCAGTGCCCAACGGGCAACCACCGGGGAGCTGTTTTTT.

This clonotype was recorded only once. Because the CDR3 is missing its conserved closing phenylalanine or tryptophan, this is likely a read error. The chain joins TRBV5-1 to TRBJ2-5, with 8 bases matching TRBD1. Germline V gene lookup returns CDR1 SGHRS and CDR2 YFSETQ. Trimming cost V 2 bases and J 2 bases; bases outside gene matches: 14. The CDR3 is 18 residues long. The CDR3 nucleotides read TGCGCCAGCAGCTTCGCCGCAGGGGGCGGTCGGGGACAAGAGACCCAGTACGTC. Its protein is CASSFAAGGGRGQETQYV.

This clonotype was seen at least ten times. V usage is TRBV4-1 and J usage is TRBJ2-5; no reliable D call. The CDR3 has 15 amino acids. The germline V gene has CDR1 MGHRA and CDR2 YSYEKL. Trimming left V 4 bases short and J 5 bases short, with 17 bases between. The CDR3 here is CASSRQGLSSETQYF. CDR3 DNA: TGCGCCAGCAGCCGGCAAGGGCTTAGTAGCGAGACCCAGTACTTC.

In this sample, this clonotype turned up many times. The chain uses TRBV28 and TRBJ2-7; D perhaps matches TRBD2 (6 bases). Germline V gene lookup returns CDR1 MDHEN and CDR2 SYDVKM. Trimming took off 6 bases at V and 3 bases at J, with 18 bases between the two ends. There are 15 residues in the CDR3. CDR3: CASRPTGVSYYEQYF. The CDR3 bases are TGTGCCAGCAGGCCCACGGGGGTATCCTACTACGAGCAGTACTTC.

This clonotype was counted between two and nine times. The chain employs TRBV27 and TRBJ2-5; no firm D call. The DNA end is more similar to TRBJ2-7, so the J call may be wrong. CDR1 MNHEY and CDR2 SMNVEV come from the germline V gene (reference sequence). This CDR3 has 14 amino acids. CDR3 protein: CASSLSPHSYEQYF. The CDR3, as DNA: TGTGCCAGCAGTTTATCCCCGCATTCCTACGAGCAGTACTTC.

Points on this clonotype: This may be a read error: a much more frequent sequence differs by one nucleotide. The rearrangement joins TRBV25-1 to TRBJ2-3; no firm D call. This CDR3 contains 15 residues. Looked up from germline, CDR1 is MGHDK and CDR2 is SYGVNS. Deletions cut 3 bases from V and 0 bases from J, with 10 bases between. The CDR3 sequence: CASSETPHSTDTQYF. The CDR3 nucleotides read TGTGCCAGCAGTGAGACACCCCATAGCACAGATACGCAGTATTTT. The full variable domain, its missing parts supplied by reference TRBV25-1 and TRBJ2-3, is EADIYQTPRYLVIGTGKKITLECSQTMGHDKMYWYQQDPGMELHLIHYSYGVNSTEKGDLSSESTVSRIRTEHFPLTLESARPSHTSQYLCASSETPHSTDTQYFGPGTRLTVL.

The chain employs TRBV20-1 and TRBJ2-7; TRBD2 agrees at 11 bases. The junction had 9 bases not matched to a gene; V was cut back by 5 bases and J by 6 bases. This CDR3 has 14 residues. CDR1 is DFQATT, CDR2 SNEGSKA, per germline (reference sequence). DNA for the CDR3: TGCAGTGCTGGAATTAGCGGGGGGGCGGGCGAGCAGTACTTC. It specifies CSAGISGGAGEQYF.

This chain connects TRBV10-3 to TRBJ2-1; 8 bases map to TRBD2. The end of the DNA is better explained by TRBJ2-7, so the J call may be wrong. CDR1 is ENHRY, CDR2 SYGVKD, per germline. The CDR3 has 17 residues. CDR3 coding DNA: TGTGCCATCAGTGACCCGACTAGCGCAAGCTCCTACAATGAGCAGTACTTC. Amino acid sequence: CAISDPTSASSYNEQYF.

Here the CDR3 DNA reads TGCAGCGTTGTTGGGTCGGGAGGATTGGAGGAGCAGTACTTC. It codes for CSVVGSGGLEEQYF. The chain recombines TRBV29-1 with TRBJ2-7, with 7 nucleotides matching TRBD2. V gave up 4 bases and J gave up 7 bases; unmatched junction bases: 13. CDR3 size: 14 residues. Per the germline V gene, CDR1 is SQVTM and CDR2 is ANQGSEA.

CDR3 nucleotide sequence: TGTGCCAGCAGTTACTTGGGGGGCGCAGGGATCGCGAATGAAGCTTTCTTT. Translation gives CASSYLGGAGIANEAFF. The V gene is TRBV6-5, the J gene TRBJ1-1; perhaps TRBD1 as D (6 bases). CDR3 length: 17 residues. Germline V gives CDR1 MNHEY, CDR2 SVGAGI. Trimming removed 1 base from V and 7 bases from J, with 22 bases in between.